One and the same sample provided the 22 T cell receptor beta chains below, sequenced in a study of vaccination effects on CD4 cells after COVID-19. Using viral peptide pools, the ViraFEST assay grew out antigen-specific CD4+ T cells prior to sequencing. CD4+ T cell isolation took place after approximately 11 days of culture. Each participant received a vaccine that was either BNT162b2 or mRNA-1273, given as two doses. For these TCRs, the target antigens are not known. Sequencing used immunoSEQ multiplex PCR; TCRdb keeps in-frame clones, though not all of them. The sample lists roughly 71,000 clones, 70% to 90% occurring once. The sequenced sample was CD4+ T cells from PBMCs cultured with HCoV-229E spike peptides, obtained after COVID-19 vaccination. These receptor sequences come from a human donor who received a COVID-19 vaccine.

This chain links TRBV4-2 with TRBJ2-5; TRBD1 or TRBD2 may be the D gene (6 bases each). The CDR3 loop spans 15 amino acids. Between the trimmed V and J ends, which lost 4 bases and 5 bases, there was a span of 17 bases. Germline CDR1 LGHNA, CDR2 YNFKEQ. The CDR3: CASSPQGTRGETQYF. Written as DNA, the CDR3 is TGTGCCAGCAGCCCCCAGGGGACCCGGGGGGAGACCCAGTACTTC.

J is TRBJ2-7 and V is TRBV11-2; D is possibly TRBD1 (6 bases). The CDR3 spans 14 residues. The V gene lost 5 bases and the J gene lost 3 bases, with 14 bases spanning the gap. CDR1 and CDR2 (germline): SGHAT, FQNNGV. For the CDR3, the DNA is TGTGCCAGCAGCCCGGTGGACAGTGTCTACGAGCAGTACGTC. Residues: CASSPVDSVYEQYV.

Written as DNA, the CDR3 is TGCGCCAGCAGCACAACAGGGGGTGATCAGCCCCAGCATTTT. The encoded protein is CASSTTGGDQPQHF. V is TRBV5-1 and J is TRBJ1-5, with 8 nucleotides matching TRBD1. Trimming at V came to 4 bases and at J to 5 bases, leaving 5 bases not matched to a gene. The germline gives CDR1 SGHRS, CDR2 YFSETQ. This CDR3 spans 14 amino acids.

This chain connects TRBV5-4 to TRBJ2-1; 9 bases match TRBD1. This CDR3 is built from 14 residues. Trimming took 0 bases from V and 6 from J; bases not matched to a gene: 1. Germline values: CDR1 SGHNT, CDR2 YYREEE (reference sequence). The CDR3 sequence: CASSLGQGVNEQFF. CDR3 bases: TGTGCCAGCAGCTTGGGACAGGGGGTCAATGAGCAGTTCTTC.

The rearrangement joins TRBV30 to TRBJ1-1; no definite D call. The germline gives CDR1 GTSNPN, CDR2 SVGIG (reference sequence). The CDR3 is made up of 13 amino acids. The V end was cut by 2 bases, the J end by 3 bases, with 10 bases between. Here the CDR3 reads CAWSLTGYTEAFF. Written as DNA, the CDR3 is TGTGCCTGGAGTTTGACCGGGTACACTGAAGCTTTCTTT. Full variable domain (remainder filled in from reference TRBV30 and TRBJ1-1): SQTIHQWPATLVQPVGSPLSLECTVEGTSNPNLYWYRQAAGRGLQLLFYSVGIGQISSEVPQNLSASRPQDRQFILSSKKLLLSDSGFYLCAWSLTGYTEAFFGQGTRLTVV.

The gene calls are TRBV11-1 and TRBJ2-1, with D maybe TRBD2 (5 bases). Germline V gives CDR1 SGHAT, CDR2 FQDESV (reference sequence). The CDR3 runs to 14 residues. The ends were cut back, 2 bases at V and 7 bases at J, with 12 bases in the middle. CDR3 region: CASSLTPTSNEQFF. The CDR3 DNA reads TGTGCCAGCAGCTTAACCCCAACTAGTAATGAGCAGTTCTTC.

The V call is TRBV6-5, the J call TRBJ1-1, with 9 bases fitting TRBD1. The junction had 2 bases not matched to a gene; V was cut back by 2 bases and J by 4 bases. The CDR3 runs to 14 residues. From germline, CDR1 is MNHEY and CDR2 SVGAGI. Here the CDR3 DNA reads TGTGCCAGCAGTTACGACAGGGGGAGCACTGAAGCTTTCTTT. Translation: CASSYDRGSTEAFF.

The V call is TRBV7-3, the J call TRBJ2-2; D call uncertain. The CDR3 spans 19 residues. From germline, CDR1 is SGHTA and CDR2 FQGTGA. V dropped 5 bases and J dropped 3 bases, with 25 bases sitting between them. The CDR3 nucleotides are TGTGCCAGCAGCCTCATACCCGCCATTTCACCCGGGTACACCGGGGAGCTGTTTTTT. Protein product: CASSLIPAISPGYTGELFF. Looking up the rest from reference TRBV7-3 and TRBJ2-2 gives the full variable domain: GAGVSQTPSNKVTEKGKYVELRCDPISGHTALYWYRQSLGQGPEFLIYFQGTGAADDSGLPNDRFFAVRPEGSVSTLKIQRTERGDSAVYLCASSLIPAISPGYTGELFFGEGSRLTVL.

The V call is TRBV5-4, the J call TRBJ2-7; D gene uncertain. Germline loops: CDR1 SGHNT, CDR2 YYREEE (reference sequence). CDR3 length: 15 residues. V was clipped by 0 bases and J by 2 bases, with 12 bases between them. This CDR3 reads CASSLVSYSPYEQYV. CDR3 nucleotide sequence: TGTGCCAGCAGCTTGGTTTCGTACAGTCCCTACGAGCAGTACGTC.

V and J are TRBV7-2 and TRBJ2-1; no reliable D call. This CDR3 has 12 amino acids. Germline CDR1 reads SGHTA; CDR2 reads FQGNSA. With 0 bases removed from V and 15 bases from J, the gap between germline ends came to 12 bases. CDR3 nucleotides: TGTGCCAGCAGCTTAGCGCTAGGGCCCCCGTTCTTC. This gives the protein CASSLALGPPFF.

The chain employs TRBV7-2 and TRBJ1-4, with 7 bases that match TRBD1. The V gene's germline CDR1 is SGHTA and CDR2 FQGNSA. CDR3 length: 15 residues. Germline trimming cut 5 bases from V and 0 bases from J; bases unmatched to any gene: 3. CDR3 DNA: TGTGCCAGCAGCCCAGACAGGGCAACTAATGAAAAACTGTTTTTT. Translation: CASSPDRATNEKLFF.

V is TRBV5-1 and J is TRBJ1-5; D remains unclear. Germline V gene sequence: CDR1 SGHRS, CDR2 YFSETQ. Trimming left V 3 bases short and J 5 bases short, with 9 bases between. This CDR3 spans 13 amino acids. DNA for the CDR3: TGCGCCAGCAGCTCGGACTCTCATCAGCCCCAGCATTTT. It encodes CASSSDSHQPQHF. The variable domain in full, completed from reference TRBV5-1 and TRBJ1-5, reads KAGVTQTPRYLIKTRGQQVTLSCSPISGHRSVSWYQQTPGQGLQFLFEYFSETQRNKGNFPGRFSGRQFSNSRSEMNVSTLELGDSALYLCASSSDSHQPQHFGDGTRLSIL.

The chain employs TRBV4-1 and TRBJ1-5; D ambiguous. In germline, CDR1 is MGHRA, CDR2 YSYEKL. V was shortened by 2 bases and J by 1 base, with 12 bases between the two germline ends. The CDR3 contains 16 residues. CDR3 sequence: CASSQSEFRSNQPQHF. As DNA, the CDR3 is TGCGCCAGCAGCCAATCGGAGTTTAGAAGCAATCAGCCCCAGCATTTT.

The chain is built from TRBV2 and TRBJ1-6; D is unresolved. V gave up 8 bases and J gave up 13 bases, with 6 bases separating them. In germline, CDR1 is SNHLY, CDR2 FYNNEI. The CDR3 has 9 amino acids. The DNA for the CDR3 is TGTGCCAGCGGTTATCCCCTCCACTTT. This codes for CASGYPLHF.

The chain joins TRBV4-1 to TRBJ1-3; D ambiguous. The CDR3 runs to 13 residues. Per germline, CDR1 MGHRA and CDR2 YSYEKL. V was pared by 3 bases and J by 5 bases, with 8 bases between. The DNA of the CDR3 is TGCGCCAGCAGCCAGGCAGACAGAAACACCATATATTTT. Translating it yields CASSQADRNTIYF.

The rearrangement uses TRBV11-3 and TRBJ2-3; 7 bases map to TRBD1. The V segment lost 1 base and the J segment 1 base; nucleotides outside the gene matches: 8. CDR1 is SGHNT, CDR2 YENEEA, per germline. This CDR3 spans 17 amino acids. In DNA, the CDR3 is TGTGCCAGCAGCTTAGCCCCAGGGGGATCGGGCACAGATACGCAGTATTTT. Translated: CASSLAPGGSGTDTQYF.

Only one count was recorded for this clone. DNA of the CDR3: TGTGCCAGCTCACCACTCTCCCTAGGAAGCGGGGGGGAACAAGAGACCCAGTACTTC. The encoded protein is CASSPLSLGSGGEQETQYF. The chain is built from TRBV18 and TRBJ2-5; 10 bases are shared with TRBD2. After removal of 1 base from V and 2 bases from J, the junction contained 13 bases not matched to a gene. From germline, CDR1 is KGHSH and CDR2 LQKENI. This CDR3 comprises 19 residues.

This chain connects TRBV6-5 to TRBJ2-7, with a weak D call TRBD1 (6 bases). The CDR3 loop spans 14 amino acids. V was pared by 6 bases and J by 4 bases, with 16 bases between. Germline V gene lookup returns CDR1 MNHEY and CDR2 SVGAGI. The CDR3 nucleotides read TGTGCCAGCAGCAGGGCTACAGGGTTGTACGAGCAGTACGTC. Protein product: CASSRATGLYEQYV.

As DNA, the CDR3 is TGTGCCAGCAGTCTCGGGACCTGGGGCACTGAAGCTTTCTTT. It yields the protein CASSLGTWGTEAFF. The chain uses TRBV28 and TRBJ1-1, with D tentatively TRBD1 (5 bases). The CDR3 spans 14 residues. Trimming cost V 5 bases and J 4 bases, with 14 bases left between them. Germline values: CDR1 MDHEN, CDR2 SYDVKM.

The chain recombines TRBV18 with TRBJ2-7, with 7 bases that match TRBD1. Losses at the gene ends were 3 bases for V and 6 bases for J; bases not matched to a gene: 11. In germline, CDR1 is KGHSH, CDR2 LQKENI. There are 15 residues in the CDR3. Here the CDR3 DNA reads TGTGCCAGCTCACCCACGACAGGGAAAGGGGGCGAGCAGTACGTC. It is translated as CASSPTTGKGGEQYV.

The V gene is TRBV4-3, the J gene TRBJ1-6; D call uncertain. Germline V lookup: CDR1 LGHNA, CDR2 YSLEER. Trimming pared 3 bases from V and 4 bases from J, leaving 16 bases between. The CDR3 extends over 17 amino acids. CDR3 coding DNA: TGCGCCAGCAGCCAGAATAGCGGGTCCCTTTATAATTCACCCCTCCACTTT. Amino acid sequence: CASSQNSGSLYNSPLHF.

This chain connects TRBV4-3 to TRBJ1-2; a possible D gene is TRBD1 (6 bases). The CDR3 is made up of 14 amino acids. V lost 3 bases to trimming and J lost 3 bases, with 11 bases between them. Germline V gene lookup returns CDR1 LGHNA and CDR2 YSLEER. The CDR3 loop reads CASSQPGQDYGYTF. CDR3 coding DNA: TGCGCCAGCAGCCAGCCGGGACAAGACTATGGCTACACCTTC.